This TCR beta chain was sequenced for a study of blood T cell repertoires in COVID-19 (dated by TCRdb to 2020 to 2022). A note on the overall study: Samples covering the acute and convalescent phases of COVID-19 were provided by collaborators in the United States, Italy and Spain. The material from the prospective study consisted of cDNA or gDNA derived from T cells, B-cell-depleted T cells, or PBMCs. Subjects who had been exposed to COVID-19, were actively infected with it, or had recovered from it provided the deeply sampled blood TCRbeta repertoires that made up the dataset. The repertoires were made available in a free public database intended to serve as a resource for research on the immune response to SARS-CoV-2. Samples were obtained from the ongoing ImmuneRACE study (first 160 participants) and from about 1,300 subjects provided by 6 global collaborators. Sample metadata almost always included a de-identified subject ID, COVID-19 status, age in years and sex. Where available, HLA class I and class II types were obtained from metadata supplied by the sample provider rather than from assay-based typing. The investigation overall reported the following: Clinical and demographic metadata were provided uncurated, with the amount varying by source and participant.

The collaborating institutions used their own protocols to collect whole blood in K2EDTA tubes. For TCRbeta analysis, collaborator samples were shipped as frozen whole blood, as isolated PBMCs, or as DNA extracted from either sample type. TCRbeta CDR3 regions were amplified from genomic DNA by means of the immunoSEQ Assay, a bias-controlled multiplex PCR. The source study handled its data this way. Nucleated cell counts per sample were estimated from amplification of reference gene primers within the assay. To quantify the absolute abundance of each unique TCRbeta CDR3 rearrangement, sequence reads were collapsed and filtered. Productive Simpson clonality was computed per sample as the square root of Simpson's diversity index over productive rearrangements. Entries here come from immuneACCESS through TCRdb and include only in-frame sequences with V and J called. Some clones fail to appear in such tables; in the studies checked, an unresolved V gene covers under half of the shortfall, and the cause of the remainder is unknown. D and trimming come from the DNA, and the V and J calls and clone size come from that table. The sample data list approximately 70,000 clones, and 75% to 90% of these were observed just once. The top ten hold under 3% of the sample.

V is trimmed back by 5 bases and J by 6 bases, and the junction contains 9 bases that no gene match accounts for. Via the germline V gene, CDR1 is SGHAT and CDR2 FQNNGV. The CDR3 spans 14 residues, from the cysteine through the phenylalanine. The retained sequence is limited to the CDR3, 42 bases, with the frame set at the first base. To note about this clone: No cognate antigen has been identified for it. Base qualities are not at hand, and no much larger clone is one base apart.

The V and J genes are TRBV11-2 and TRBJ2-7; TRBD1 fits 8 bases in the junction. The sequenced sample was peripheral blood. This clonotype was obtained from an elderly man with active or convalescent COVID-19. Read as DNA, the sequence is TGTGCCAGCAGCACCAGACAGGGGACCCTCGAGCAGTACTTC. Translated, it gives CASSTRQGTLEQYF.